The clone carrying this TCR beta chain was recorded many times. What it binds is not known. TCRdb redid the calling of the 5' RACE reads with MiXCR, one entry per CDR3 protein. In the table there are some 900,000 distinct CDR3 sequences, around 12% of which are singletons. This entry is derived from a study of identical twins. Study results and limitations: Beta out-of-frame twin sharing showed a weaker excess. Invariant MAIT and iNKT cells could partly confound zero-insertion analyses.

The CDR3 length is 15 residues. The V segment lost 6 bases and the J segment 2 bases; nucleotides outside the gene matches: 9. The germline CDR1 and CDR2 sequences are SQVTM and ANQGSEA. These data were also reused for a study on yellow fever vaccine responses in identical twins. From that paper: It has been reported that, in twins, the vaccine T cell response seemed partly convergent and partly personalized.

The chain links TRBV29-1 to TRBJ2-1; 8 nucleotides agree with TRBD1. Sequencing input: PBMCs. The origin of this receptor is a young woman in good health. The CDR3 loop is CSVKGEDRAYNEQFF. The CDR3 DNA sequence: TGCAGCGTGAAAGGAGAGGACAGGGCCTACAATGAGCAGTTCTTC.